This T cell receptor beta chain appears in the sequencing data of a study of control samples from healthy donors and cancer patients. The repertoire was sequenced with immunoSEQ multiplex PCR; TCRdb's copy has only in-frame clones and lacks some. The sample consists of roughly 120,000 clones, about 89% of them appearing once. What was sequenced was blood. The sequence was obtained from a woman between 18 and 29 years old in good health.

The CDR3 is CASSLGDRTTNEKLFF. The CDR3 DNA is TGTGCCAGCAGCTTAGGGGACAGGACAACTAATGAAAAACTGTTTTTT. The chain carries TRBV7-2 and TRBJ1-4; TRBD1 matches 8 bases. The V and J ends lost 1 base and 0 bases, in that order; junction bases with no gene match: 1. The CDR3 runs 16 residues. Germline V CDR1 and CDR2: SGHTA, FQGNSA.